This T cell receptor beta chain was documented in a study of OX40 agonist ivuxolimab in advanced cancers. Looking at the study overall: Every 2 weeks, patients got intravenous ivuxolimab at one of six dose levels (0.01-10 mg/kg). Patients assigned to dose escalation were diagnosed with hepatocellular carcinoma, melanoma, renal cell or head and neck cancer.

The data were produced by immunoSEQ multiplex PCR, yet TCRdb's version contains in-frame clones alone and is incomplete. The data contain roughly 100,000 clones, 85% to 95% of them seen just once; the ten biggest clones take up around 0.3%. As concerns this clone: The target antigen is unknown.

J gave up 7 bases and V 5 bases, and 9 bases lay outside the gene matches. The CDR3 spans 14 residues. The germline CDR1 and CDR2 sequences are MNHNS and SASEGT. Findings of the study overall: CD8+ T cells showed, on average, more clonal expansion than CD4+ cells.

This specimen was CD4+ or CD8+ T cells sorted from blood, taken in a trial of the OX40 agonist ivuxolimab. J is TRBJ1-2 and V is TRBV6-1; TRBD1 matches at 8 bases. This sequence was found in an adult with an advanced solid tumor such as melanoma, head and neck, liver or kidney cancer. CDR3 DNA: TGTGCCAGCAGTCTTCAGACAGGGGCGGGTGGCTACACCTTC. Residues: CASSLQTGAGGYTF.